This T cell receptor beta chain originates from a study of blood T cells in healthy people across ages. The CDR3 spans 14 residues. Germline V gene data show CDR1 as DFQATT and CDR2 as SNEGSKA (reference sequence). With 2 bases removed from V and 1 base from J, the gap between germline ends came to 11 bases. A second PCR of roughly 7 to 11 cycles used a sample-barcoded 5' primer and a J-beta primer mix. TCRdb re-called the 5' RACE reads with MiXCR, one entry per CDR3 protein. The sample records about 830,000 distinct CDR3 sequences, around 62% being singletons. This receptor was taken from a young man in good health. The sample was blood. The V gene is TRBV20-1, the J gene TRBJ2-5; D is ambiguous. The CDR3, as DNA: TGCAGTGCTAGAATCTACCGGCCCCAAGAGACCCAGTACTTC. Translation: CSARIYRPQETQYF.